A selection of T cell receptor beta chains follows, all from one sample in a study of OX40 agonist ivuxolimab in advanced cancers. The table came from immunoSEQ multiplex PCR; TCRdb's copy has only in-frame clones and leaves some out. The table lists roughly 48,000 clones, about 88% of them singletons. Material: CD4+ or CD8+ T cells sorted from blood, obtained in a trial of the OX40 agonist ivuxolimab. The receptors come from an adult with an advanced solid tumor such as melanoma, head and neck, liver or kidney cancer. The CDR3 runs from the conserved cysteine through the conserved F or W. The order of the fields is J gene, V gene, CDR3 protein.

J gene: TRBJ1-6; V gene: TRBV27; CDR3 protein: CASSLGQSNSPLHF
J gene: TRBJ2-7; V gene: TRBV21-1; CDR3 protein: CASSIGLAGGKETYEQYF
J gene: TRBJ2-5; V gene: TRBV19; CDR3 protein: CASSIPPQETQYF
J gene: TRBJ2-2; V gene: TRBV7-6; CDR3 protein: CASSPEGGQNTGELFF
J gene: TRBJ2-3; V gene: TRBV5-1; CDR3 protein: CASSLEADADTQYF
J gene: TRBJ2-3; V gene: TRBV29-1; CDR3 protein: CSVASGMTDTQYF
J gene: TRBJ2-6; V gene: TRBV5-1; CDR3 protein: CASSPTPSASGANVLTF
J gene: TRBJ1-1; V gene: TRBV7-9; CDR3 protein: CASSHIQGAVEAFF
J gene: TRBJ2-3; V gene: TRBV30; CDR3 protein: CAWRDSDFTDTQYF
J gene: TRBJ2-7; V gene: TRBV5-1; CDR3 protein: CASSLTLGGGYEQYF
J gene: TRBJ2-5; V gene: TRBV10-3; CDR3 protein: CAISESGQAPETQYF
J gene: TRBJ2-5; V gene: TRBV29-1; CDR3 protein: CSVGGAQGFGETQYF
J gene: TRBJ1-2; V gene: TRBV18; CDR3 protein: CASSPQSVVYGYTF
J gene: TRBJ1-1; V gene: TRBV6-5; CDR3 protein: CASRPPGGGTEAFF
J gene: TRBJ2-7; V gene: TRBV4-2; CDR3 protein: CASSSSGGMIYEQYF
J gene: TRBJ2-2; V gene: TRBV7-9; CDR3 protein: CASSSTGANTGELFF
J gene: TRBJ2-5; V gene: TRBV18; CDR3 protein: CASSPTGGETQYF
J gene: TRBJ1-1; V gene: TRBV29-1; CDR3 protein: CSALGWSNTEAFF
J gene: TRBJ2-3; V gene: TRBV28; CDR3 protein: CASSFFVDTQYF
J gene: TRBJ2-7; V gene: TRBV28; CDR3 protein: CASSSLGGRPNYEQYF
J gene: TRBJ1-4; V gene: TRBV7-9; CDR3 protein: CASSFAEKLFF
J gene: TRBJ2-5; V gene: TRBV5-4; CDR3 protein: CASSLGSGKETQYF
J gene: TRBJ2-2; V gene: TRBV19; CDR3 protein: CASSSTSEHTGELFF
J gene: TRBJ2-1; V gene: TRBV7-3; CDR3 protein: CASSEGDEQFF
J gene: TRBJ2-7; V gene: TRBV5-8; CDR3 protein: CASSLGGADYEQYF
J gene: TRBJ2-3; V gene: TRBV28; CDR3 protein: CASTQGGQGTDTQYF
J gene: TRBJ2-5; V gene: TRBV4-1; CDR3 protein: CASSQTQGRGQETQYF
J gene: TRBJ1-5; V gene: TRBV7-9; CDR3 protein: CASSVIGQPQHF
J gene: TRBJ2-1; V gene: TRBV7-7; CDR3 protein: CASSLGTGVGNEQFF
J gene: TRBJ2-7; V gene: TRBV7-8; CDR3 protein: CASSPRGRSYEQYF
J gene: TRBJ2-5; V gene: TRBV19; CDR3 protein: CASSIELAGDTQYF
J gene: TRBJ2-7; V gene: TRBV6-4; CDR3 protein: CASSVYHHRDRGGEQYF
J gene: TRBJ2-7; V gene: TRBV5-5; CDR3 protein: CASSPSGLAYEQYF
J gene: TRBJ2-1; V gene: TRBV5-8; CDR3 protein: CASSRTGYYNEQFF
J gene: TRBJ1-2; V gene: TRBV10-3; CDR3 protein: CAISESSSLRGYGYTF
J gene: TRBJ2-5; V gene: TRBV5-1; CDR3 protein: CASSLLRQGETQYF
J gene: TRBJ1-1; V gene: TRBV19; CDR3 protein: CASSIVQSTEAFF
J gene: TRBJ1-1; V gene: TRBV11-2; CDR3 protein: CASSLGPYSGGEAFF
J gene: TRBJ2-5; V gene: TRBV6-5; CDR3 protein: CASSSGVAGGRETQYF
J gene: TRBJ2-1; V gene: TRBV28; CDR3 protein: CASSTTVNEQFF
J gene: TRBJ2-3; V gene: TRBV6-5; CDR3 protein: CASSMGLAGVGTQYF
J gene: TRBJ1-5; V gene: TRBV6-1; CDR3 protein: CASSQGISNQPQHF
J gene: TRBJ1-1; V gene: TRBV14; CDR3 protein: CASSQEMGNTEAFF
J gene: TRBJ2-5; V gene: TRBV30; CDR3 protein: CAWAPGREKTQYF
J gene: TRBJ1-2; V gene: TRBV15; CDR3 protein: CATSRGHNYGYTF
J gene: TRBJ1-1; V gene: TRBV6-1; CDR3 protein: CASRNDWNTEAFF
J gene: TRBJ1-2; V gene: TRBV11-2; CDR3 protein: CASSLGAQTF
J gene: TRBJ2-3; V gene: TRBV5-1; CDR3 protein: CASSAWTSVTNTQYF
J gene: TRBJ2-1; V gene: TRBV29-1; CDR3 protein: CSVGVGGPSEQFF
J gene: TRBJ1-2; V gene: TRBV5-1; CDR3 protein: CASSPGLRGYTF
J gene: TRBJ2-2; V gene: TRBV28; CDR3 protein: CASSLYSSAELFF
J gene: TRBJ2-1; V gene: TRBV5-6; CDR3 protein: CASSPVAGAWNEQFF
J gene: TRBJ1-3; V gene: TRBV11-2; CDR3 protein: CASSLPIGNTIYF
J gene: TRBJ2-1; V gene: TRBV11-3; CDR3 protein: CASSPSGPYNEQFF